The 10 T cell receptor beta chains listed next were all sequenced from one sample in a study of shared clonotypes between healthy human individuals (dated by TCRdb to the early 2020s). Library prep was done by the immunoSEQ multiplex PCR assay. Not all clones reach the TCRdb copy of this immuneACCESS table, which keeps in-frame sequences only. Checked studies attribute under half of the gap to unresolved V genes and leave the rest unexplained. For this sample there are some 1,400,000 clones; approximately 97% appear just once. The ten biggest clones cover roughly 1.2% of the sample. Sequenced material: naive CD4+ T cells sorted from blood. The cell subset or site tag for this specimen amounts to: CD45RA+ positively selected. These receptor sequences come from a man under 40 in good health.

The chain has TRBV11-3 and TRBJ2-3, with D perhaps matching TRBD2 (6 bases). In germline, CDR1 is SGHNT, CDR2 YENEEA. The CDR3 is made up of 20 amino acids. V was clipped by 0 bases and J by 0 bases, with 22 bases between them. As DNA, the CDR3 is TGTGCCAGCAGCTTAGATCTGGGACTTGAGGGGCATCCTAGCACAGATACGCAGTATTTT. This gives the protein CASSLDLGLEGHPSTDTQYF.

This chain links TRBV11-2 with TRBJ2-7; 10 bases line up with TRBD2. V lost 0 bases, J lost 3 bases, and 11 bases stayed unmatched. Germline V gene data show CDR1 as SGHAT and CDR2 as FQNNGV. This CDR3 has 18 amino acids. The DNA of the CDR3 is TGTGCCAGCAGCTTAGATCATCGGCCTAGCGGGAGCGGCTACGAGCAGTACTTC. It yields the protein CASSLDHRPSGSGYEQYF.

The CDR3 sequence is CASSQDHGGDTQYF. CDR3 DNA: TGCGCCAGCAGCCAAGATCATGGCGGAGATACGCAGTATTTT. V is TRBV4-3 and J is TRBJ2-3; D not certain. In germline, CDR1 is LGHNA, CDR2 YSLEER. This CDR3 spans 14 amino acids. V was trimmed by 0 bases and J by 5 bases, leaving 9 bases between them.

This clone was recorded a few times. This chain joins TRBV19 and TRBJ1-2; D unclear. Trimming took off 5 bases at V and 9 bases at J, with 13 bases between the two ends. Germline lookup yields CDR1 LNHDA and CDR2 SQIVND (reference sequence). The CDR3 runs to 12 residues. The CDR3 here is CASSPELRSYTF. The CDR3 DNA reads as TGTGCCAGTAGTCCCGAGCTTCGCAGCTACACCTTC.

A word on this clone: Other DNA sequences in the sample encode the same CDR3. V gene TRBV27 combines with J gene TRBJ1-1; no firm D call. V gave up 8 bases and J gave up 1 base, with 5 bases separating them. The CDR3 is 11 amino acids. Germline V gene sequence: CDR1 MNHEY, CDR2 SMNVEV (reference sequence). DNA for the CDR3: TGTGCCAGCCGCAGGAACACTGAAGCTTTCTTT. It encodes CASRRNTEAFF.

The genes are TRBV5-1 and TRBJ2-2, with D uncertain. The CDR3 is 16 residues long. Trimming removed 1 base at V and 4 bases at J, with 14 bases between. Germline CDR1 SGHRS, CDR2 YFSETQ. The chain's CDR3 is CASSLRSGDGTGELFF. The CDR3 bases are TGCGCCAGCAGCTTGAGATCAGGTGACGGCACCGGGGAGCTGTTTTTT. The full variable domain, completed using reference TRBV5-1 and TRBJ2-2, is KAGVTQTPRYLIKTRGQQVTLSCSPISGHRSVSWYQQTPGQGLQFLFEYFSETQRNKGNFPGRFSGRQFSNSRSEMNVSTLELGDSALYLCASSLRSGDGTGELFFGEGSRLTVL.

The chain carries TRBV9 and TRBJ2-7; no firm D call. Germline CDR1 SGDLS, CDR2 YYNGEE. This CDR3 has 14 residues. Between the trimmed V and J ends, which lost 0 bases and 4 bases, there was a span of 11 bases. CDR3 region: CASSVDPRSYEQYF. The DNA of the CDR3 is TGTGCCAGCAGCGTAGACCCTCGGTCTTACGAGCAGTACTTC.

This rearrangement joins TRBV23-1 to TRBJ1-1, with 9 bases identical to TRBD1. TRBV23-1 is recorded as an ORF, its role being uncertain. The CDR3 contains 13 residues. The J segment lost 8 bases and the V segment lost 4 bases, leaving 5 bases of the junction unmatched. The CDR3 region is CASSPPGTGEAFF. For the CDR3, the DNA is TGCGCCAGCAGTCCCCCCGGGACAGGGGAAGCTTTCTTT.

V usage is TRBV2 and J usage is TRBJ2-5; a weak D match, TRBD1 (8 bases). CDR3 length: 14 residues. Germline V gene sequence: CDR1 SNHLY, CDR2 FYNNEI. V was shortened by 6 bases and J by 5 bases, with 16 bases between the two germline ends. CDR3 protein: CASRRGGDRETQYF. CDR3 nucleotides: TGTGCCAGCAGGAGGGGAGGGGACAGGGAGACCCAGTACTTC.

The V and J genes are TRBV28 and TRBJ2-1; 8 bases align to TRBD2. V dropped 6 bases and J dropped 6; count of bases not matched to a gene: 10. Germline lookup yields CDR1 MDHEN and CDR2 SYDVKM. The CDR3 length is 15 residues. CDR3 sequence reads: CASRSSGSWGNEQFF. The CDR3 DNA is TGTGCCAGCAGGTCAAGCGGGAGTTGGGGCAATGAGCAGTTCTTC.